Listed here are 24 T cell receptor beta chains from one sample, sequenced in a study of blood T cell repertoires in COVID-19. Profiled with immunoSEQ multiplex PCR; TCRdb holds only in-frame clones, not every one. Among 190,000 or so clones, roughly 80% were seen once, and the ten largest hold 13%. The sequencing sample was made of peripheral blood. These receptors were taken from a man aged 50 or older who had recovered from COVID-19.

V is TRBV12-3 or TRBV12-4 and J is TRBJ1-1; 7 bases are a match to TRBD1. The junction had 1 base not matched to a gene; V was cut back by 3 bases and J by 3 bases. CDR3 length equals 13 residues. The CDR3 region is CASSFTGDTEAFF. The CDR3, as DNA: TGTGCCAGCAGTTTCACAGGGGACACTGAAGCTTTCTTT.

The chain is built from TRBV4-2 and TRBJ2-1; 9 bases line up with TRBD2. This CDR3 is 14 amino acids long. The junction had 8 bases not matched to a gene; V was cut back by 8 bases and J by 6 bases. Germline V gives CDR1 LGHNA, CDR2 YNFKEQ. The DNA of the CDR3 is TGTGCCAGCGGATATGGGCGGGAGGGCAATGAGCAGTTCTTC. This gives the protein CASGYGREGNEQFF.

CDR3 residues: CATSDSRGTGANVLTF. As DNA, the CDR3 is TGTGCCACCAGTGATTCCCGGGGGACGGGGGCCAACGTCCTGACTTTC. This chain uses TRBV24-1 with TRBJ2-6, with TRBD2 as a possible D gene (6 bases). The V end lost 2 bases, the J end lost 4 bases, and 11 bases lay between the germline ends. Per germline, CDR1 KGHDR and CDR2 SFDVKD. The CDR3 sequence is 16 residues long.

This clone was detected only a few times. This chain links TRBV3-1 (or the pseudogene TRBV3-2) with TRBJ2-4; TRBD1 agrees at 8 bases. Germline lookup yields CDR1 LGHDT and CDR2 YNNKEL (reference sequence). The J segment lost 0 bases and the V segment lost 3 bases, leaving 13 bases of the junction unmatched. This CDR3 region has 19 residues. The CDR3 is CASSHFIGGQGLAKNIQYF. Written as DNA, the CDR3 is TGTGCCAGCAGCCATTTTATCGGCGGACAGGGACTAGCCAAAAACATTCAGTACTTC.

This clone was counted a few times. The chain couples TRBV4-1 to TRBJ2-1, with D tentatively TRBD1 (6 bases). CDR3 length: 16 residues. V shed 1 base and J shed 9 bases, with 19 bases lying between them. Per germline, CDR1 MGHRA and CDR2 YSYEKL. As DNA, the CDR3 is TGCGCCAGCAGCCAAGGCGTGGGGACACGCCCTTCTGAGCAGTTCTTC. This codes for CASSQGVGTRPSEQFF.

This clone came up a few times. This rearrangement joins TRBV19 to TRBJ2-7; 12 nucleotides line up with TRBD1. With 2 bases clipped from V and 5 bases from J, the junction kept 7 bases outside the gene matches. CDR3 length equals 16 residues. The V gene's germline CDR1 is LNHDA and CDR2 SQIVND (reference sequence). The CDR3 region has the DNA TGTGCCAGTAGTATAAACCGGGACAGGGGGCGTCACGAGCAGTACTTC. Its translation is CASSINRDRGRHEQYF.

The chain is built from TRBV30 and TRBJ2-1, with D possibly matching TRBD2 (5 bases). This CDR3 has 13 amino acids. Trimming took 0 bases from V and 5 from J, leaving 8 bases between them. CDR1 is GTSNPN, CDR2 SVGIG, per germline (reference sequence). Here the CDR3 DNA reads TGTGCCTGGAGTGTACTAGAAGACAATGAGCAGTTCTTC. Its protein is CAWSVLEDNEQFF.

The chain has TRBV6-5 and TRBJ2-5, with D perhaps TRBD2 (6 bases). The V end was cut by 3 bases, the J end by 2 bases, with 7 bases between. The CDR3 is 13 residues long. Germline V CDR1 and CDR2: MNHEY, SVGAGI. The CDR3 DNA reads TGTGCCAGCAGTTATGGGGGGCAAGAGACCCAGTACTTC. Translating gives CASSYGGQETQYF.

The CDR3 is CASSYSGSRQGGMNTEAFF. The CDR3, as DNA: TGTGCCAGCAGTTACTCGGGGTCCCGACAGGGCGGGATGAACACTGAAGCTTTCTTT. The rearrangement uses TRBV6-2 or TRBV6-3 and TRBJ1-1, with 7 bases fitting TRBD1. The germline V gene encodes CDR1 MNHEY and CDR2 SVGEGT. The CDR3 spans 19 residues. V gave up 0 bases and J gave up 0 bases; unmatched junction bases: 13.

This clone was found once. This chain uses TRBV10-3 with TRBJ1-1; 9 bases are shared with TRBD1. Germline CDR1 reads ENHRY; CDR2 reads SYGVKD. The length of the CDR3 is 13 residues. Germline trimming cut 10 bases from V and 4 bases from J; bases unmatched to any gene: 7. The CDR3 sequence is CATKGQGGTEAFF. CDR3 nucleotides: TGTGCCACGAAGGGACAGGGAGGCACTGAAGCTTTCTTT.

This sequence joins TRBV19 and TRBJ1-5; TRBD1 is a possible D gene (5 bases). Deletions cut 6 bases from V and 1 base from J, with 13 bases between. The CDR3 totals 15 residues. The V gene's germline CDR1 is LNHDA and CDR2 SQIVND (reference sequence). CDR3 sequence: CASRVGGDSNQPQHF. CDR3 in DNA: TGTGCCAGTAGGGTCGGGGGAGACAGCAATCAGCCCCAGCATTTT.

As to this clone: One junction end disagrees with the germline gene, perhaps due to a read error. The chain carries TRBV30 and TRBJ2-7; D is perhaps TRBD2 (5 bases). The germline gives CDR1 GTSNPN, CDR2 SVGIG (reference sequence). This CDR3 is built from 12 residues. The CDR3 nucleotides are TGTGCCTGGAGTGTATTCGAGGCGGGCGTAAACTTC. It translates to CAWSVFEAGVNF.

V gene TRBV6-1 combines with J gene TRBJ1-3; possible D gene TRBD1, 6 bases. The CDR3 spans 17 residues. Trimming removed 3 bases from V and 2 bases from J, with 17 bases in between. Germline V gene data show CDR1 as MNHNS and CDR2 as SASEGT. Written as DNA, the CDR3 is TGTGCCAGCAGTGACCAGGGTGGGGGCCAAGCTGGAAACACCATATATTTT. This codes for CASSDQGGGQAGNTIYF.

The V and J genes are TRBV7-9 and TRBJ1-5; D gene unclear. CDR1 SEHNR and CDR2 FQNEAQ come from the germline V gene (reference sequence). This CDR3 is built from 15 residues. V lost 1 base and J 3 bases, leaving 10 bases between the germline ends. CDR3 residues: CASSLGPGFNQPQHF. The CDR3 DNA sequence: TGTGCCAGCAGCTTAGGCCCAGGCTTCAATCAGCCCCAGCATTTT.

In DNA form, the CDR3 reads TGTGCCAGTAGCCGAGGGCCACTTCGAGGCAATCAGCCCCAGCATTTT. This translates into CASSRGPLRGNQPQHF. The chain couples TRBV19 to TRBJ1-5, with unresolved D. There are 16 residues in the CDR3. Trimming removed 6 bases from V and 2 bases from J, with 17 bases in between. CDR1 and CDR2 (germline): LNHDA, SQIVND (reference sequence).

V and J are TRBV5-1 and TRBJ2-3; 11 positions agree with TRBD1. The CDR3 is 15 amino acids. V lost 3 bases and J lost 4; bases outside the gene matches: 4. Germline lookup yields CDR1 SGHRS and CDR2 YFSETQ. The CDR3 protein is CASSWGTGGSDTQYF. The CDR3 DNA is TGCGCCAGCAGCTGGGGGACAGGGGGTTCAGATACGCAGTATTTT.

In nucleotides, the CDR3 is TGTGCCAGCAGCCGTCTAGCTTATGAGCAGTTCTTC. Its translation is CASSRLAYEQFF. V gene TRBV11-2 combines with J gene TRBJ2-1; a weak D match, TRBD2 (5 bases). Per the germline V gene, CDR1 is SGHAT and CDR2 is FQNNGV. The CDR3 is 12 amino acids. With 5 bases removed from V and 8 bases from J, the gap between germline ends came to 10 bases.

The J gene is TRBJ2-7, the V gene TRBV7-3; 11 nucleotides match TRBD2. CDR1 is SGHTA, CDR2 FQGTGA, per germline. V was pared by 4 bases and J by 2 bases, with 4 bases of the junction left unmatched. The length of the CDR3 is 15 residues. The CDR3 sequence is CASSSTSGSTYEQYF. CDR3 bases: TGTGCCAGCAGCTCAACTAGCGGGAGTACCTACGAGCAGTACTTC.

The chain couples TRBV7-2 to TRBJ1-4, with unresolved D. CDR1 and CDR2 from the germline V gene are SGHTA and FQGNSA. The germline V and J ends were trimmed by 0 bases and 0 bases, with 8 bases remaining between them. This CDR3 contains 16 residues. As DNA, the CDR3 is TGTGCCAGCAGCTTAGCCGGGATCGCAACTAATGAAAAACTGTTTTTT. Translating gives CASSLAGIATNEKLFF. The full variable domain, in which reference TRBV7-2 and TRBJ1-4 provide the parts outside the CDR3, is GAGVSQSPSNKVTEKGKDVELRCDPISGHTALYWYRQSLGQGLEFLIYFQGNSAPDKSGLPSDRFSAERTGGSVSTLTIQRTQQEDSAVYLCASSLAGIATNEKLFFGSGTQLSVL.

The chain has TRBV7-3 and TRBJ2-7; D is possibly TRBD1 (6 bases). CDR1 and CDR2 from the germline V gene are SGHTA and FQGTGA. The CDR3 sequence is 15 residues long. Trimming left V 7 bases short and J 4 bases short, with 20 bases between. The CDR3 bases are TGTGCCAGCACCCATACCTTTACAGGGTCATACGAGCAGTACTTC. It encodes CASTHTFTGSYEQYF.

This clone was detected only once. The chain is built from TRBV11-2 and TRBJ1-2, with a possible D match to TRBD1 (5 bases). Germline V gene data show CDR1 as SGHAT and CDR2 as FQNNGV. The CDR3 extends over 15 amino acids. V lost 1 base and J 4 bases, leaving 13 bases between the germline ends. CDR3 protein: CASSLGQRYAYGYTF. The CDR3 coding sequence is TGTGCCAGCAGCTTAGGACAGAGGTACGCCTATGGCTACACCTTC.

The chain joins TRBV11-3 to TRBJ1-6; D might be TRBD1 (6 bases). The CDR3 totals 14 residues. Germline V lookup: CDR1 SGHNT, CDR2 YENEEA. V was pared by 5 bases and J by 5 bases, with 10 bases between. The CDR3 DNA sequence: TGTGCCAGCAGCCTGCAGGGGAATAATTCACCCCTCCACTTT. Protein sequence: CASSLQGNNSPLHF.

In this sample, this clone turned up a few times. The genes are TRBV7-9 and TRBJ1-2, with D possibly matching TRBD1 (5 bases). This CDR3 comprises 14 residues. The germline V gene has CDR1 SEHNR and CDR2 FQNEAQ (reference sequence). V dropped 2 bases and J dropped 8 bases, with 15 bases sitting between them. The CDR3 region has the DNA TGTGCCAGCAGCTTATCCTCGGGGGTGGTGGGCTACACCTTC. Translating gives CASSLSSGVVGYTF.

The gene calls are TRBV5-1 and TRBJ2-6, with a weak D call TRBD2 (6 bases). Deletions cut 1 base from V and 6 bases from J, with 11 bases between. The CDR3 contains 15 residues. From germline, CDR1 is SGHRS and CDR2 YFSETQ. The CDR3 DNA follows: TGCGCCAGCAGCTTGTTGGGAGGAGAGGCCAACGTCCTGACTTTC. This translates into CASSLLGGEANVLTF.